This TCR beta chain was obtained from a study of cytomegalovirus exposure and HLA in healthy donors. Study in general: Sequencing of about 179 million T cells in an earlier analysis found 95 million to 120 million unique TCR beta sequences. Whole-study results and caveats: In a later analysis, the majority of CMV-associated beta chains seemingly showed HLA restriction.

CDR3 size: 12 residues. Germline values: CDR1 ENHRY, CDR2 SYGVKD. V lost 8 bases and J lost 0, with 7 bases in between. PCR used 60 Vbeta primers and 13 Jbeta primers. TCRdb keeps only in-frame clones here, not all; method: immunoSEQ multiplex PCR. The sample holds about 170,000 clones, around three quarters seen once. This clone was detected only a few times. Its matching antigen is unknown. All donors participated as healthy donors of bone marrow. Material for sequencing was PBMCs. The clonotype comes from a woman aged 45-65 years in good health and CMV-seronegative. This chain links TRBV10-3 with TRBJ2-5; maybe TRBD2 (5 bases). CDR3 loop: CAIGRNQETQYF. For the CDR3, the DNA is TGTGCCATCGGGAGAAACCAAGAGACCCAGTACTTC.